This T cell receptor (beta chain) was recovered during a study of OX40 agonist ivuxolimab in advanced cancers. For the wider study: The costimulatory receptor OX40 (CD134) was targeted by ivuxolimab, a fully human IgG2 agonistic monoclonal antibody. Intravenous ivuxolimab was administered to patients every 2 weeks at six dose levels: 0.01, 0.1, 0.3, 1.5, 3 and 10 mg/kg. Of the roughly 51 patients in dose escalation, 19 had hepatocellular carcinoma, about 15 had melanoma, 9 had renal cell carcinoma and 9 had head and neck cancer. The dose-escalation cohort was over 70% male with a mean age of approximately 60 years, ranging from roughly 23 to 90. Patients were allowed to have had prior anti-PD-1, anti-PD-L1 or anti-CTLA-4 therapy, and less than 45% of the dose-escalation patients had previously received checkpoint inhibitors. Partial responses were achieved by three dose-escalation patients, of whom one had hepatocellular carcinoma and two had cutaneous melanoma. The purpose of peripheral TCRbeta sequencing was to test whether ivuxolimab changed TCR sequence diversity and led to clonal T-cell expansion. The monotherapy dose-escalation portion (N ≈ 52 patients) of the phase I ivuxolimab trial is reported in the paper.

Overall results and qualifications from the work: Low levels of normalized T-cell clonal expansion were also seen in some patients who did not respond. After ivuxolimab, more expanded clones were found on average in CD8+ T cells than in CD4+ T cells. In the 0.1-3.0 mg/kg groups, partial responders had among the lowest normalized peripheral clonal expansion, particularly in CD8+ T cells. Which antigens the clonally expanded peripheral T cells were specific for was not determined. At doses of 0.1 to 3.0 mg/kg, clonal expansion of both CD4+ and CD8+ blood T cells was observed from baseline to week 6.

Genomic DNA was extracted from sorted cells for sequencing of the TCRbeta CDR3 region. TCRbeta CDR3 regions were sequenced using the immunoSEQ Assay. Not all clones reach the TCRdb copy of this immuneACCESS table, which keeps in-frame sequences only. Checked studies attribute under half of the gap to unresolved V genes and leave the rest unexplained. This sample lists some 98,000 clones; around 85% were detected once. Of the sample, about 1.5% is held by the ten largest clones. The CDR3 measures 14 amino acids from cysteine to phenylalanine. Only CDR3 DNA remains: 42 bases, in frame from the first base. At the junction V is shortened by 0 bases and J by 8 bases, with 14 bases in between. The germline V gene yields SGHDT for CDR1 and YYEEEE for CDR2. Patients with autoimmune disease history or receiving systemic immunosuppression were excluded from the trial. Peripheral blood for TCR sequencing was drawn from every dose cohort at baseline, at cycle 4 day 1 and at cycle 7 day 1. The samples were drawn from a first-in-human, open-label, multicenter phase I dose-escalation trial of ivuxolimab. The trial enrolled adults with locally advanced or metastatic head and neck squamous cell, hepatocellular, melanoma or renal cell carcinoma. Before TCR sequencing, CD4+ T cells and CD8+ T cells from peripheral blood were sorted into separate populations.

Concerning this clone itself: Its antigen is currently not known. The sample holds no much larger clone one base away, and base qualities are not on file.

The TCR comes from an adult with an advanced solid tumor such as melanoma, head and neck, liver or kidney cancer. The sequenced sample was CD4+ or CD8+ T cells sorted from blood, obtained in a trial of the OX40 agonist ivuxolimab. The chain is made from TRBV5-6 and TRBJ1-2; the D segment cannot be called with confidence. The CDR3 sequence is CASSLGLLLGGYTF. In nucleotide form, the sequence is TGTGCCAGCAGCTTGGGACTCCTACTCGGGGGCTACACCTTC.